One T cell receptor beta chain is described in this entry. Its specificity is unknown. Following a roughly ten-day culture, CD4+ T cells were purified. Vaccination of participants consisted of two doses of either the BNT162b2 or mRNA-1273 vaccine. In the vaccine recipients, nucleocapsid antibodies were negative and there was no prior SARS-CoV-2 infection. This record comes from a study of vaccination effects on CD4 cells after COVID-19. The assay was immunoSEQ multiplex PCR, and TCRdb's table has in-frame clones only and misses some. The sample lists more than 60,000 clones, just under 75% occurring once. Trimming cost V 2 bases and J 3 bases; bases outside gene matches: 5. In germline, CDR1 is KGHSH, CDR2 LQKENI. The CDR3 sequence is 15 residues long.

The sequencing used CD4+ T cells from PBMCs cultured without peptide, collected after COVID-19 vaccination. The chain is built from TRBV18 and TRBJ1-2; 8 nucleotides match TRBD1. The TCR originated in a human donor who received a COVID-19 vaccine. CDR3 nucleotides: TGTGCCAGCTCACCAAGGGCAGGGGGCGACTATGGCTACACCTTC. Protein: CASSPRAGGDYGYTF.